This TCR beta chain was obtained from a study of T-cell memory formation after mild COVID-19 (TCRdb year 2021). For the wider study: Most TCR sequence clusters were specific to one of the two donors. In two donors, T-cell clones that expanded and contracted after mild COVID-19 were followed by sequencing TCRalpha and TCRbeta repertoires longitudinally. Two young, previously healthy adult volunteers, one female and one male, were included in the cohort. What the work shows at the level of the full study, not this receptor alone: Some responding clones were detected in pre-infection memory, which suggested that pre-existing cross-reactive memory T cells had joined the SARS-CoV-2 response. From day 15 to 85, contracting clones showed balanced CD4/CD8 phenotypes, whereas a second wave of clones that expanded from day 15 to 37 leaned towards CD4+. Contracting CD4+ clones turned up mainly in the CM and EM memory subsets, whereas EMRA was where CD8+ clones were enriched. SARS-CoV-2 specificity was not confirmed for the second-wave clones peaking on day 37. Only two mild cases were covered by the study, and larger cohorts that include severe cases with pre-infection samples were considered necessary.

Relative to germline, V is missing 3 bases and J is missing 0 bases, with 4 bases of the junction outside any gene match. CDR1 is given as SGHTA and CDR2 as FQGNSA, both from the germline V gene. There are 16 amino acids in the CDR3, from cysteine to phenylalanine inclusive. Only the CDR3 part of the read is kept: 48 bases, read in frame from the first base. Ficoll-Paque density gradient centrifugation was the method used to isolate PBMCs. With respect to this clonotype: The antigen this receptor binds is unknown. Base quality data are lacking; no much larger clone is found one base away.

Sequencing was carried out with an Illumina NovaSeq 6000. cDNA libraries for TCRalpha and TCRbeta were prepared by 5'RACE using constant-segment primers, with sample barcodes and unique molecular identifiers added. RNA was extracted from every sample with Trizol reagent. Library amplification was performed in two PCR steps, and a second sample barcode and Illumina TruSeq adapters were introduced in the second step. Sequencing of the libraries was done on an Illumina NovaSeq, producing 2 x 150 bp paired-end reads. The study's own analysis went as follows. Reads were demultiplexed and collapsed into UMI-guided consensus sequences with migec v1.2.7. Using mixcr v2.1.11, UMI consensuses were aligned to TRA and TRB V and J templates and then assembled into clonotypes. Expanded or contracted clonotypes were those called significant by both edgeR and NoisET, with noise models trained on biological replicates. For edgeR calls, the cutoffs were a false discovery rate-adjusted p below 0.01 and a log2 fold-change threshold of 1. PCA with hierarchical clustering of max-normalized trajectories of the 1000 most abundant clonotypes was used as exploratory dynamics analysis. Separately sequenced CD4+ and CD8+ repertoires were used to assign the CD4 or CD8 phenotype of responding clones. TCRdb reworked the public reads: Q25 trimming with fastp, MiXCR clone assembly, productive beta chains retained. Each entry is one CDR3 protein sequence, shown with its most common DNA and genes. The V and J calls, along with clone size, are taken from TCRdb and not from the paper's own processing. The sample table shows fewer than 450,000 distinct CDR3 sequences, and approximately 24% are seen once. 8.8% of the sample rests with the top ten.

The sequenced sample was PBMCs or a T cell subset sorted from them (not recorded which). The sequence links TRBV7-2 to TRBJ2-2, with 7 central nucleotides matching TRBD1. The sequence came from an adult woman who had mild COVID-19 (a few samples of this study predate the infection). The sample titles of this study are shuffled in the database, so cell type and time point are left out; the donor was told from shared clones. The sequenced DNA: TGTGCCAGCAGCTTCACCGGGACAGCGAACACCGGGGAGCTGTTTTTT. Translated, it gives CASSFTGTANTGELFF.